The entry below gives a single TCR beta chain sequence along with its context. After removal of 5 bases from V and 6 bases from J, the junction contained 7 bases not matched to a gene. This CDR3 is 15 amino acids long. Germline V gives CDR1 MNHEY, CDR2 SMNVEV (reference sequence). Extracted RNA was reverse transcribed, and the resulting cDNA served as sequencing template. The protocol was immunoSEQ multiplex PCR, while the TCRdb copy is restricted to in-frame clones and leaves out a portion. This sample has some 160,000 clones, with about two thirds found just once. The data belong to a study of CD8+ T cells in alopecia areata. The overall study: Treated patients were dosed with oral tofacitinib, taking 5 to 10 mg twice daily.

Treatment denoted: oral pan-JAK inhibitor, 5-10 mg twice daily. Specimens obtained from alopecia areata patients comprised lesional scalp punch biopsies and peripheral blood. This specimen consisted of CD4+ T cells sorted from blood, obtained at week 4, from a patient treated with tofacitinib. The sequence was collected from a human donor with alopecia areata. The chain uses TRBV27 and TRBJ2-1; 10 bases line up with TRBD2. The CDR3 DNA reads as TGTGCCAGCAGTCCCCAGCGGGGGGGCACCAATGAGCAGTTCTTC. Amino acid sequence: CASSPQRGGTNEQFF.